Described below is a single T cell receptor beta chain sequence and its context. This sample is drawn from a study of blood T cell repertoires in COVID-19. The CDR3 runs 15 residues. V dropped 0 bases and J dropped 3; count of bases not matched to a gene: 5. Germline CDR1 SGHRS, CDR2 YFSETQ. Generated by immunoSEQ multiplex PCR, the TCRdb table keeps only in-frame clones and is missing some. The table has approximately 250,000 clones, around 88% seen once. The source is a man younger than 40 with active or convalescent COVID-19. This chain joins TRBV5-1 and TRBJ2-7, with 8 bases aligning to TRBD1. Sequencing was performed on peripheral blood. CDR3 DNA sequence: TGCGCCAGCAGCTTGGCTGTGGGACAGGTCTACGAGCAGTACTTC. Encoded protein: CASSLAVGQVYEQYF. Using reference TRBV5-1 and TRBJ2-7 for the parts outside the CDR3, the full variable domain is KAGVTQTPRYLIKTRGQQVTLSCSPISGHRSVSWYQQTPGQGLQFLFEYFSETQRNKGNFPGRFSGRQFSNSRSEMNVSTLELGDSALYLCASSLAVGQVYEQYFGPGTRLTVT.